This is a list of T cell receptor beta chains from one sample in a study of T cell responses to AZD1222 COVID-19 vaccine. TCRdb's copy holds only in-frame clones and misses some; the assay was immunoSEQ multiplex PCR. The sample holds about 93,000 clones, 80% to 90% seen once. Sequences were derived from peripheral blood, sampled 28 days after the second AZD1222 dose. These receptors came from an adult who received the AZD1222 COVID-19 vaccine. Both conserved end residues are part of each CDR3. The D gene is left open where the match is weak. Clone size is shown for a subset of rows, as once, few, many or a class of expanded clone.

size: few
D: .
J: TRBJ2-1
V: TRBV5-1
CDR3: CASSLDGSSYNEQFF
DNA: TGCGCCAGCAGCTTGGACGGGAGTTCCTACAATGAGCAGTTCTTC

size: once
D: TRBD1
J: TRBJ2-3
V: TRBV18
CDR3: CASSPQGARDTQYF
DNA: TGTGCCAGCTCCCCCCAGGGGGCGCGGGATACGCAGTATTTT

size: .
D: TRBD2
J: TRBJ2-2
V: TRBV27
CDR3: CASTRSGGLTGELFF
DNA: TGTGCCAGCACACGAAGCGGGGGGCTTACCGGGGAGCTGTTTTTT

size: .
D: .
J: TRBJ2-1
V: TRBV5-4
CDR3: CASSLPPSYNEQFF
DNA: TGTGCCAGCAGCTTGCCCCCTTCGTACAATGAGCAGTTCTTC

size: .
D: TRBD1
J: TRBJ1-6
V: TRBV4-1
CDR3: CASSQESPQGYNSPLHF
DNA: TGCGCCAGCAGCCAAGAAAGCCCACAGGGGTATAATTCACCCCTCCACTTT

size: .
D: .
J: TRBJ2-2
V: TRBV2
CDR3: CASSERGASNTGELFF
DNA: TGTGCCAGCAGTGAAAGGGGGGCCTCGAACACCGGGGAGCTGTTTTTT

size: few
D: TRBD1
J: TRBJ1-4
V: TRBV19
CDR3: CASSITGGVEKLFF
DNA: TGTGCCAGTAGTATAACAGGGGGTGTTGAAAAACTGTTTTTT

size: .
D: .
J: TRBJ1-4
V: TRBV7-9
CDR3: CASGPWGNEKLFF
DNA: TGTGCCAGCGGTCCTTGGGGTAATGAAAAACTGTTTTTT

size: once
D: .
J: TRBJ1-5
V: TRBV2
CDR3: CASSEVGGRGQPQHF
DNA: TGTGCCAGCAGTGAGGTTGGGGGGCGAGGTCAGCCCCAGCATTTT

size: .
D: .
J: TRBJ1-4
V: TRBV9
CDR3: CASSPGGQLNEKLFF
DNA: TGTGCCAGCAGCCCTGGCGGGCAGCTGAATGAAAAACTGTTTTTT

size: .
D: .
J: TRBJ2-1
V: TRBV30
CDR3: CAWSQSGAEQFF
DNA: TGTGCCTGGAGTCAAAGCGGCGCTGAGCAGTTCTTC